The clone carrying this T cell receptor (beta chain) showed up just a few times. This sample is part of a study of CD8 T cells in Susac syndrome. Random hexamers were used to reverse transcribe an amount of roughly 0.5 to 1 ug RNA. MiXCR was run by TCRdb on the immunoSEQ multiplex PCR reads, yielding one entry per CDR3 protein. The repertoire includes roughly 50,000 distinct CDR3 sequences, 80% to 95% of them detected once, and around 0.4% sits in the top ten. TCR beta was sequenced from blood CD8+ and CD4+ T cells. This TCR was recovered from a human donor in good health. The sample consisted of CD8+ T cells from PBMCs.

The CDR3 loop is CASSQALQSYEQYF. In nucleotides, the CDR3 is TGTGCCAGCAGCCAAGCCCTACAGAGCTACGAGCAGTACTTC. The genes are TRBV14 and TRBJ2-7; D gene unclear. The V and J ends lost 1 base and 3 bases respectively, with 10 bases between them. Germline CDR1 and CDR2: SGHDN and FVKESK. This CDR3 is 14 amino acids long.